What follows are 15 T cell receptor beta chains derived from one specimen sequenced in a study of T cells in Graves' hyperthyroidism and ophthalmopathy. The TCR beta CDR3 regions underwent amplification using RNA transcripts as the source. First-round RT-PCR with HTBI primers amplified the TCR CDR3 region. TCRdb re-called the multiplex PCR reads with MiXCR, one entry per CDR3 protein. The sample consists of about 720,000 distinct CDR3 sequences, about a sixth of them appearing once. The sequencing sample was made of blood. The receptors originated from a man aged 18 to 30 with Graves' hyperthyroidism.

This clonotype was counted ten times or more. V is TRBV5-1 and J is TRBJ2-1; D not resolved. The germline gives CDR1 SGHRS, CDR2 YFSETQ. Between the trimmed V and J ends, which lost 0 bases and 8 bases, there was a span of 3 bases. This CDR3 contains 11 residues. CDR3 DNA: TGCGCCAGCAGCTTGGGCTATGAGCAGTTCTTC. The encoded protein is CASSLGYEQFF.

This clonotype showed up many times. The rearrangement uses TRBV12-3 or TRBV12-4 and TRBJ2-1, with D perhaps assigned TRBD1 or TRBD2 (6 bases each). The length of the CDR3 is 17 residues. V was clipped by 4 bases and J by 4 bases, with 20 bases between them. The CDR3 DNA sequence: TGTGCCAGCAGTTCGACTTTTCTGGTAGGGGGGTACAATGAGCAGTTCTTC. The encoded protein is CASSSTFLVGGYNEQFF.

This clonotype was picked up many times. The V call is TRBV5-1, the J call TRBJ2-3, with D tentatively TRBD2 (6 bases). In germline, CDR1 is SGHRS, CDR2 YFSETQ. The CDR3 extends over 15 amino acids. Trimming cost V 4 bases and J 2 bases, with 14 bases left between them. The chain's CDR3 is CASSLPTGVTDTQYF. The CDR3 DNA reads as TGCGCCAGCAGCCTTCCGACGGGAGTCACAGATACGCAGTATTTT.

The rearrangement uses TRBV12-3 or TRBV12-4 and TRBJ2-2, with no clear D. The V and J ends lost 4 bases and 0 bases respectively, with 6 bases between them. This CDR3 spans 14 amino acids. The CDR3 is CASSSNANTGELFF. DNA of the CDR3: TGTGCCAGCAGTTCAAATGCGAACACCGGGGAGCTGTTTTTT.

This clonotype appeared a few times. The chain joins TRBV6-1 to TRBJ1-5; D gene ambiguous. Germline CDR1 MNHNS, CDR2 SASEGT. The CDR3 spans 18 residues. Trimming removed 6 bases at V and 0 bases at J, with 21 bases between. CDR3 DNA sequence: TGTGCCAGCAGCCGAAAGGCGCGGTCGCATTATAGCAATCAGCCCCAGCATTTT. Residues: CASSRKARSHYSNQPQHF.

The chain employs TRBV7-2 and TRBJ1-1; TRBD1 aligns across 9 bases. The CDR3 consists of 15 residues. Trimming took 3 bases from V and 3 from J; bases not matched to a gene: 5. CDR1 and CDR2 (germline): SGHTA, FQGNSA. Here the CDR3 DNA reads TGTGCCAGCAGCTTCCGGACAGGGGCGGACACTGAAGCTTTCTTT. Its protein is CASSFRTGADTEAFF.

This clonotype was picked up a small number of times. In DNA, the CDR3 is TGTGCCATCAGTAGAGGGACAGGGGATTTTTATGGCTACACCTTC. Residues: CAISRGTGDFYGYTF. The rearrangement uses TRBV10-3 and TRBJ1-2, with 10 bases fitting TRBD1. CDR1 ENHRY and CDR2 SYGVKD come from the germline V gene. V was pared by 5 bases and J by 5 bases, with 8 bases of the junction left unmatched. This CDR3 is built from 15 residues.

This clonotype turned up a few times. V gene TRBV12-3 or TRBV12-4 combines with J gene TRBJ2-5; D gene unclear. V lost 5 bases and J lost 5, with 18 bases in between. The length of the CDR3 is 15 residues. The CDR3 sequence: CASSALSALGETQYF. CDR3 in DNA: TGTGCCAGCAGTGCCCTCTCCGCCCTGGGGGAGACCCAGTACTTC.

This clonotype was observed many times. The V gene is TRBV7-3, the J gene TRBJ2-3, with 7 bases aligning to TRBD1. The CDR3 runs to 12 residues. Trimming took 4 bases from V and 10 from J; bases not matched to a gene: 5. Germline lookup yields CDR1 SGHTA and CDR2 FQGTGA. In DNA, the CDR3 is TGTGCCAGCAGCTCCCGGACAGGCGCGCAGTATTTT. Translation gives CASSSRTGAQYF.

This clonotype turned up a few times. V is TRBV7-8 and J is TRBJ2-7; tentative D call: TRBD1 (6 bases). The germline CDR1 and CDR2 sequences are SGHVS and FQNEAQ. There are 15 residues in the CDR3. V gave up 1 base and J gave up 2 bases, with 12 bases separating them. The DNA for the CDR3 is TGTGCCAGCAGCTTAGGTCCCGGACAGCCCTACGAGCAGTACTTC. This encodes CASSLGPGQPYEQYF.

Concerning this clonotype itself: A clone one base away is much larger, so this may be a read error. Since the CDR3 does not end with the conserved phenylalanine or tryptophan, this likely comes from a read error. The chain has TRBV7-2 and TRBJ2-1; D call uncertain. Trimming stripped 2 bases from V and 2 bases from J, with 19 bases between. This CDR3 is built from 18 residues. Germline-derived CDR1 and CDR2 are SGHTA and FQGNSA. DNA for the CDR3: TGTGCCAGCAGCTTAAAGGCGGCTGGTCAAGCCGCCTACAATGAGCAGTTCCTC. Encoded protein: CASSLKAAGQAAYNEQFL.

This clonotype was seen a few times. The chain carries TRBV7-8 and TRBJ2-3, with D maybe TRBD2 (6 bases). V was shortened by 8 bases and J by 0 bases, with 15 bases between the two germline ends. The CDR3 consists of 15 residues. Looked up from germline, CDR1 is SGHVS and CDR2 is FQNEAQ. CDR3 DNA: TGTGCCAGCGGGACTCCGGGACCCAGCACAGATACGCAGTATTTT. Amino acids: CASGTPGPSTDTQYF.

The rearrangement uses TRBV9 and TRBJ2-7, with D perhaps being TRBD1 or TRBD2 (5 bases each). The germline gives CDR1 SGDLS, CDR2 YYNGEE. V lost 0 bases and J lost 0, with 10 bases in between. This CDR3 comprises 15 residues. The CDR3 DNA reads as TGTGCCAGCAGCGTAGACCCGGGGCTCTCCTACGAGCAGTACTTC. Amino acids: CASSVDPGLSYEQYF.

A few counts support this clonotype. The rearrangement joins TRBV28 to TRBJ1-5, with D perhaps matching TRBD1 (5 bases). There are 16 residues in the CDR3. Germline assignment: CDR1 MDHEN and CDR2 SYDVKM. Trimming removed 6 bases from V and 0 bases from J, with 15 bases in between. CDR3 amino acids: CASSVPGLISNQPQHF. The CDR3 DNA reads as TGTGCCAGCAGCGTCCCGGGACTCATTAGCAATCAGCCCCAGCATTTT. Based on the CDR3 plus reference TRBV28 and TRBJ1-5, the full variable domain is DVKVTQSSRYLVKRTGEKVFLECVQDMDHENMFWYRQDPGLGLRLIYFSYDVKMKEKGDIPEGYSVSREKKERFSLILESASTNQTSMYLCASSVPGLISNQPQHFGDGTRLSIL.

The V and J genes are TRBV20-1 and TRBJ1-5; D possibly corresponds to TRBD1 (5 bases). The germline gives CDR1 DFQATT, CDR2 SNEGSKA (reference sequence). Trimming pared 3 bases from V and 12 bases from J, leaving 21 bases between. This CDR3 has 14 amino acids. In DNA form, the CDR3 reads TGCAGTGCTAGGTACGGCGGGGACGCCGATGTCCAGCATTTT. Residues: CSARYGGDADVQHF.